Reported below is one TCR beta chain. Antigen specificity is unknown. A read error may explain this, as a much larger clone is one base away. Other autoimmune diseases, uncontrolled infections, pregnancy and lactation each led to patient exclusion. CDR3 length: 15 amino acids. Per the germline V gene, CDR1 is SGHTA and CDR2 is FQGNSA. Amplifying from RNA transcripts, the study obtained TCR beta CDR3 regions. HTBI primers were employed in first-round RT-PCR, then a second-round multiplex PCR followed. TCRdb recomputed calls from the multiplex PCR reads with MiXCR, one row per CDR3 protein. The data hold hundreds of thousands of distinct CDR3 sequences, with 40% observed a single time. The data are from a study of Graves' ophthalmopathy and Graves' hyperthyroidism. Study overall: Blood was drawn at initial diagnosis, before any treatment.

Findings and limits, study-wide: The authors also found most expanded thyroid clonotypes above 0.001 frequency in blood. Progression of ophthalmopathy was predicted by the model with about 68% sensitivity and under 85% specificity.

Sequencing used peripheral blood. The rearrangement uses TRBV7-2 and TRBJ1-1; a weak D match, TRBD1 (6 bases). The receptor's source is an adult man with Graves' ophthalmopathy. As DNA, the CDR3 is TGTGCCAGCAGCCTTACAGGGACCCCTAACACTGAAGCTTCCTTT. Residues: CASSLTGTPNTEASF.